The 22 T cell receptor beta chains listed next were all sequenced from one sample in a study of T cell responses to AZD1222 COVID-19 vaccine. Only in-frame clones appear in the TCRdb table, and some are missing; sequencing was by immunoSEQ multiplex PCR. The sample shows more than 85,000 clones, about 94% of them seen only once. The sample was peripheral blood, taken 28 days after the second AZD1222 dose. The receptors originated from an adult who received the AZD1222 COVID-19 vaccine.

The chain couples TRBV12-2 to TRBJ1-1. TRBV12-2 is an annotated pseudogene. This CDR3 region has 13 residues. In nucleotides, the CDR3 is TGTGCAAGTCGCTTAAAGGTGAACACTGAAGCTTTCTTT. Protein: CASRLKVNTEAFF.

The chain recombines TRBV18 with TRBJ2-7; a weak D match, TRBD1 (5 bases). This CDR3 comprises 12 residues. The V and J ends lost 5 bases and 5 bases respectively, with 10 bases between them. Looked up from germline, CDR1 is KGHSH and CDR2 is LQKENI. CDR3 DNA: TGTGCCAGCTCATCCCCAGGGAACGAGCAGTACTTC. Residues: CASSSPGNEQYF.

V is TRBV3-1 (or the pseudogene TRBV3-2) and J is TRBJ2-7, with 7 bases aligning to TRBD1. The CDR3 spans 13 residues. CDR1 and CDR2 (germline): LGHDT, YNNKEL (reference sequence). Trimming at V came to 7 bases and at J to 5 bases, leaving 8 bases not matched to a gene. The CDR3 loop reads CASTSTGTHEQYF. CDR3 nucleotide sequence: TGTGCCAGCACCTCGACAGGGACCCACGAGCAGTACTTC.

The chain couples TRBV5-1 to TRBJ1-1; the D gene is possibly TRBD1 (5 bases). Germline values: CDR1 SGHRS, CDR2 YFSETQ. The CDR3 spans 12 residues. Trimming removed 4 bases from V and 5 bases from J, with 9 bases in between. The CDR3 loop reads CASSAEGTEAFF. CDR3 sequence (DNA): TGCGCCAGCAGCGCAGAGGGGACTGAAGCTTTCTTT. The complete variable domain, with remaining parts taken from reference TRBV5-1 and TRBJ1-1, reads KAGVTQTPRYLIKTRGQQVTLSCSPISGHRSVSWYQQTPGQGLQFLFEYFSETQRNKGNFPGRFSGRQFSNSRSEMNVSTLELGDSALYLCASSAEGTEAFFGQGTRLTVV.

The chain couples TRBV4-1 to TRBJ1-3, with D perhaps matching TRBD1 (5 bases). This CDR3 has 14 amino acids. V dropped 1 base and J dropped 4 bases, with 8 bases sitting between them. The germline V gene encodes CDR1 MGHRA and CDR2 YSYEKL. The CDR3 spells CASSQGGTGNTIYF. The CDR3 DNA sequence: TGCGCCAGCAGCCAAGGAGGGACCGGAAACACCATATATTTT.

The rearrangement links TRBV3-1 (or the pseudogene TRBV3-2) to TRBJ1-1, with TRBD1 matching over 7 bases. CDR3 size: 14 residues. With 5 bases clipped from V and 2 bases from J, the junction kept 5 bases outside the gene matches. The germline gives CDR1 LGHDT, CDR2 YNNKEL (reference sequence). The CDR3 is CASSYRGSNTEAFF. CDR3 nucleotides: TGTGCCAGCAGCTACAGGGGCTCTAACACTGAAGCTTTCTTT.

This sequence joins TRBV5-1 and TRBJ2-3, with D possibly being TRBD2 (5 bases). Trimming removed 1 base from V and 3 bases from J, with 6 bases in between. Germline V gives CDR1 SGHRS, CDR2 YFSETQ. The CDR3 consists of 13 residues. The CDR3 here is CASSLPGTDTQYF. CDR3 DNA sequence: TGCGCCAGCAGCTTGCCGGGGACAGATACGCAGTATTTT.

In its sample, this clone was seen once. CDR3 residues: CASSQGWSYEQYF. The DNA for the CDR3 is TGCGCCAGCAGCCAAGGTTGGTCCTACGAGCAGTACTTC. This chain uses TRBV4-1 with TRBJ2-7; D unresolved. Germline loops: CDR1 MGHRA, CDR2 YSYEKL. The CDR3 loop spans 13 amino acids. Trimming shortened V by 1 base and J by 1 base, and 5 bases separated the two germline ends.

V is TRBV5-5 and J is TRBJ1-3; D not resolved. The V end lost 4 bases, the J end lost 1 base, and 9 bases lay between the germline ends. This CDR3 region has 14 residues. Germline assignment: CDR1 SGHKS and CDR2 YYEKEE (reference sequence). CDR3 DNA sequence: TGTGCCAGCAGCGGTCTTCCGTCTGGAAACACCATATATTTT. Amino acid sequence: CASSGLPSGNTIYF. The whole variable domain, remainder taken from reference TRBV5-5 and TRBJ1-3, is DAGVTQSPTHLIKTRGQQVTLRCSPISGHKSVSWYQQVLGQGPQFIFQYYEKEERGRGNFPDRFSARQFPNYSSELNVNALLLGDSALYLCASSGLPSGNTIYFGEGSWLTVV.

The chain employs TRBV2 and TRBJ1-4; unclear D gene. CDR1 and CDR2 (germline): SNHLY, FYNNEI. This CDR3 spans 13 amino acids. Trimming removed 8 bases at V and 6 bases at J, with 13 bases between. CDR3 DNA: TGTGCCAGCGTCAGGACGGGCGATGAAAAACTGTTTTTT. Its protein product is CASVRTGDEKLFF.

The V call is TRBV7-8, the J call TRBJ2-1; the D is unclear. The length of the CDR3 is 14 residues. V was shortened by 0 bases and J by 5 bases, with 8 bases between the two germline ends. The germline V gene has CDR1 SGHVS and CDR2 FQNEAQ. In nucleotides, the CDR3 is TGTGCCAGCAGCTTAGCGGTAAGGGACAATGAGCAGTTCTTC. Its protein product is CASSLAVRDNEQFF.

The sample holds one count of this clone. The CDR3 region is CASSLGSLLRYGYTF. Written as DNA, the CDR3 is TGTGCCAGCAGCTTAGGGTCTCTGCTACGCTATGGCTACACCTTC. The chain links TRBV7-9 to TRBJ1-2; no clear D. Germline V CDR1 and CDR2: SEHNR, FQNEAQ (reference sequence). The CDR3 spans 15 residues. The V gene lost 1 base and the J gene lost 4 bases, with 13 bases spanning the gap.

The CDR3 here is CASSWDSNEKLFF. CDR3 bases: TGCGCCAGCAGCTGGGACAGTAATGAAAAACTGTTTTTT. The chain couples TRBV5-1 to TRBJ1-4; TRBD1 matches at 7 bases. The CDR3 spans 13 residues. From germline, CDR1 is SGHRS and CDR2 YFSETQ. Unmatched junction bases numbered 0, after V lost 3 bases and J lost 4 bases.

CDR3 nucleotide sequence: TGTGCCAGCACGGGAGGAACGGGGGGATACAATGAGCAGTTCTTC. Translating it yields CASTGGTGGYNEQFF. The rearrangement uses TRBV6-5 and TRBJ2-1; 7 bases fit TRBD2. This CDR3 has 15 amino acids. Germline assignment: CDR1 MNHEY and CDR2 SVGAGI. J gave up 4 bases and V 7 bases, and 10 bases lay outside the gene matches.

The V call is TRBV7-9, the J call TRBJ2-1; D gene unclear. The CDR3 contains 13 residues. V lost 5 bases and J lost 10, with 15 bases in between. Germline loops: CDR1 SEHNR, CDR2 FQNEAQ (reference sequence). The CDR3 bases are TGTGCCAGCAGCGCAAGAAGACATCTGGAGCAGTTCTTC. Protein product: CASSARRHLEQFF.

The chain uses TRBV29-1 and TRBJ1-3; unclear D gene. The CDR3 is 14 residues long. In germline, CDR1 is SQVTM, CDR2 ANQGSEA. Trimming took off 8 bases at V and 0 bases at J, with 14 bases between the two ends. The CDR3 DNA is TGCAGCTGCTCCAGGAGCAGCTCTGGAAACACCATATATTTT. The encoded protein is CSCSRSSSGNTIYF.

This sequence joins TRBV28 and TRBJ2-1; 11 bases fit TRBD2. The germline V gene encodes CDR1 MDHEN and CDR2 SYDVKM. This CDR3 has 14 residues. The V gene end was trimmed by 3 bases and the J gene end by 8 bases; junction bases not matched to a gene: 3. The CDR3: CASSFTSGSDEQFF. The CDR3 bases are TGTGCCAGCAGTTTTACTAGCGGGAGTGATGAGCAGTTCTTC.

CDR3 DNA: TGTGCCAGCAGTTTCGGGGAGGGTGCCAACACTGAAGCTTTCTTT. This translates into CASSFGEGANTEAFF. The V call is TRBV2, the J call TRBJ1-1; D not certain. The germline CDR1 and CDR2 sequences are SNHLY and FYNNEI. The CDR3 covers 15 residues. Deletions cut 5 bases from V and 2 bases from J, with 15 bases between.

This clone was recorded a few times. The CDR3, as DNA: TGTGCCAGCAGGAGGGACAGTTACTATGGCTACACCTTC. It specifies CASRRDSYYGYTF. This chain uses TRBV6-5 with TRBJ1-2; the match to TRBD1 covers 7 bases. V gave up 6 bases and J gave up 3 bases; unmatched junction bases: 4. CDR3 length: 13 amino acids. The germline V gene encodes CDR1 MNHEY and CDR2 SVGAGI.

J is TRBJ1-2 and V is TRBV4-1, with D perhaps TRBD1 (6 bases). The CDR3 extends over 17 amino acids. Trimming stripped 1 base from V and 4 bases from J, with 19 bases between. In germline, CDR1 is MGHRA, CDR2 YSYEKL. CDR3 nucleotides: TGCGCCAGCAGCCAAGCGTTTAGACAGGCTGGTTCCTATGGCTACACCTTC. It yields the protein CASSQAFRQAGSYGYTF.

The genes are TRBV6-5 and TRBJ1-2, with unresolved D. The CDR3 length is 13 residues. The ends were cut back, 6 bases at V and 5 bases at J, with 13 bases in the middle. Per the germline V gene, CDR1 is MNHEY and CDR2 is SVGAGI. The CDR3 nucleotides are TGTGCCAGCAGCTATAAGGAACGTTATGGCTACACCTTC. It encodes CASSYKERYGYTF.

The chain recombines TRBV19 with TRBJ1-1; possible D gene TRBD1, 6 bases. The V gene's germline CDR1 is LNHDA and CDR2 SQIVND (reference sequence). The CDR3 totals 14 residues. V shed 7 bases and J shed 2 bases, with 14 bases lying between them. The CDR3 coding sequence is TGTGCCAGTACTCCTTCGGGGACAAACACTGAAGCTTTCTTT. Translation: CASTPSGTNTEAFF.